This T cell receptor beta chain derives from a study of cytomegalovirus exposure and HLA in healthy donors. Study-wide background: Caucasian-associated ancestry cluster membership applied to about four fifths of approximately 400 genotyped donors. Study-wide points: TCR beta sequences reportedly predicted the HLA-A and HLA-B alleles of most subjects accurately.

This CDR3 region has 14 residues. The V end lost 1 base, the J end lost 2 bases, and 8 bases lay between the germline ends. Germline V gives CDR1 SGHRS, CDR2 YFSETQ. Use of 60 Vbeta and 13 Jbeta primers characterized the PCR. Authors' methods: Per a later analysis, the number of unique TCR beta chains was some 75 million, of which around 9.9 million were shared. TCRdb's table, derived via immunoSEQ multiplex PCR, lists solely in-frame clones and lacks some. D and trimming come from the DNA, and the V and J calls and clone size come from that table. The table includes about 130,000 clones, 83% detected once. This clone was seen a handful of times. Its antigen is currently unknown.

This TCR was sampled from a woman between 40 and 50 years old in good health and CMV-seropositive. The chain recombines TRBV5-1 with TRBJ2-3; the D gene is possibly TRBD2 (6 bases). Material for sequencing was PBMCs. The CDR3 DNA sequence: TGCGCCAGCAGCTTGTTACTAGCCACAGATACGCAGTATTTT. Protein sequence: CASSLLLATDTQYF.